One sample yielded the 32 T cell receptor beta chains listed below, sequenced in a study of CD8+ T cells in alopecia areata (dated by TCRdb to the late 2010s). This specimen's treatment or condition label, interpreted: oral pan-JAK inhibitor, 5-10 mg twice daily. Libraries were made using the immunoSEQ multiplex PCR assay. RNA was extracted from all samples and reverse transcribed into cDNA as template for TCR sequencing. TCRdb provides this immuneACCESS table in a form limited to in-frame rearrangements. Some clones are lacking; in checked studies, under half of them reflect an unresolved V gene, and why the rest are absent is not known. The sample table contains 100,000 or so clones; only one count was recorded for just under 60% of them. About 17% of the sample belongs to the ten largest clones. Sequencing used CD8+ T cells sorted from blood, obtained at approximately week 55, from a patient treated with tofacitinib. The receptors here all came from a human donor with alopecia areata.

This clone has more than one count but fewer than ten. The rearrangement joins TRBV6-1 to TRBJ2-7; D not certain. Germline V gene data show CDR1 as MNHNS and CDR2 as SASEGT. The CDR3 extends over 16 amino acids. Trimming removed 2 bases at V and 1 base at J, with 15 bases between. Written as DNA, the CDR3 is TGTGCCAGCAGTGAAATAATAACACAACCATCCTACGAGCAGTACTTC. Translated, it gives CASSEIITQPSYEQYF.

The V and J genes are TRBV13 and TRBJ2-5, with D tentatively TRBD1 (6 bases). Trimming cost V 4 bases and J 3 bases, with 21 bases left between them. The CDR3 has 17 residues. From germline, CDR1 is PRHDT and CDR2 FYEKMQ (reference sequence). The CDR3 nucleotides read TGTGCCAGCAGCTACTTAGGCGAGGGGGAGACGAAAGAGACCCAGTACTTC. Protein: CASSYLGEGETKETQYF. The full variable domain, its missing parts supplied by reference TRBV13 and TRBJ2-5, is AAGVIQSPRHLIKEKRETATLKCYPIPRHDTVYWYQQGPGQDPQFLISFYEKMQSDKGSIPDRFSAQQFSDYHSELNMSSLELGDSALYFCASSYLGEGETKETQYFGPGTRLLVL.

The rearrangement links TRBV30 to TRBJ1-1; D may be TRBD1 (6 bases). Trimming removed 0 bases at V and 7 bases at J, with 21 bases between. Germline CDR1 is GTSNPN and CDR2 is SVGIG (reference sequence). The CDR3 is 16 amino acids. CDR3 coding DNA: TGTGCCTGGAGTGTACGTATAGGGGGAGGAACGGGTGAAGCTTTCTTT. Translation: CAWSVRIGGGTGEAFF.

The CDR3 region is CASSLGQNSNQPQHF. The DNA for the CDR3 is TGTGCCAGCAGCTTAGGACAGAATAGCAATCAGCCCCAGCATTTT. This chain links TRBV5-6 with TRBJ1-5, with D perhaps TRBD1 (6 bases). Germline CDR1 is SGHDT and CDR2 is YYEEEE. With 2 bases removed from V and 0 bases from J, the gap between germline ends came to 9 bases. This CDR3 contains 15 residues. The variable domain in full, completed from reference TRBV5-6 and TRBJ1-5, reads DAGVTQSPTHLIKTRGQQVTLRCSPKSGHDTVSWYQQALGQGPQFIFQYYEEEERQRGNFPDRFSGHQFPNYSSELNVNALLLGDSALYLCASSLGQNSNQPQHFGDGTRLSIL.

This clone has more than one count but fewer than ten. The chain combines TRBV27 with TRBJ2-1, with D perhaps TRBD1 (5 bases). The CDR3 spans 13 residues. The V and J ends lost 3 bases and 9 bases respectively, with 12 bases between them. Germline V CDR1 and CDR2: MNHEY, SMNVEV (reference sequence). CDR3: CASSFQGRSEQFF. CDR3 nucleotide sequence: TGTGCCAGCAGTTTTCAGGGCCGCAGTGAGCAGTTCTTC.

This clone has only a few counts. This chain links TRBV7-2 with TRBJ1-1; possibly TRBD1 for D (6 bases). The CDR3 totals 15 residues. CDR1 and CDR2 from the germline V gene are SGHTA and FQGNSA. V shed 5 bases and J shed 1 base, with 14 bases lying between them. The CDR3, as DNA: TGTGCCAGCAGCCCCTGGACAGTTAAGAACACTGAAGCTTTCTTT. Encoded protein: CASSPWTVKNTEAFF.

The CDR3 DNA is TGTGCCAGCAGCTGGGACAGCGTCTATAATTCACCCCTCCACTTT. The encoded protein is CASSWDSVYNSPLHF. The chain carries TRBV5-5 and TRBJ1-6; 7 bases match TRBD1. The CDR3 sequence is 15 residues long. Germline V gene sequence: CDR1 SGHKS, CDR2 YYEKEE (reference sequence). Trimming took 3 bases from V and 3 from J; bases not matched to a gene: 3.

The chain links TRBV6-5 to TRBJ2-5; no clear D gene. Deletions cut 6 bases from V and 2 bases from J, with 10 bases between. From germline, CDR1 is MNHEY and CDR2 SVGAGI. The CDR3 has 13 amino acids. CDR3 nucleotides: TGTGCCAGCAGCACACCGAATCAAGAGACCCAGTACTTC. It translates to CASSTPNQETQYF.

The sample holds a few counts of this clone. The rearrangement links TRBV4-2 to TRBJ1-4; TRBD1 matches at 7 bases. The germline V gene encodes CDR1 LGHNA and CDR2 YNFKEQ. The CDR3 totals 16 residues. The J segment lost 7 bases and the V segment lost 4 bases, leaving 12 bases of the junction unmatched. DNA for the CDR3: TGTGCCAGCAGCCCCGCAGGGGGGGGGTTCGGTGAAAAACTGTTTTTT. Its translation is CASSPAGGGFGEKLFF.

The gene calls are TRBV27 and TRBJ2-7; unclear D gene. This CDR3 contains 13 residues. V was pared by 2 bases and J by 7 bases, with 12 bases between. Germline V CDR1 and CDR2: MNHEY, SMNVEV (reference sequence). CDR3 bases: TGTGCCAGCAGTTTAGGTCCCCTGAGGGAGCAGTACTTC. It yields the protein CASSLGPLREQYF.

The rearrangement joins TRBV27 to TRBJ2-3, with D possibly being TRBD1 or TRBD2 (5 bases each). Trimming cost V 0 bases and J 4 bases, with 17 bases left between them. The CDR3 contains 17 residues. The germline gives CDR1 MNHEY, CDR2 SMNVEV (reference sequence). The CDR3 spells CASSLSIGASWADTQYF. The CDR3 DNA reads as TGTGCCAGCAGTTTATCGATCGGGGCTAGCTGGGCAGATACGCAGTATTTT.

This rearrangement joins TRBV5-1 to TRBJ2-7; maybe TRBD1 (7 bases). In germline, CDR1 is SGHRS, CDR2 YFSETQ. V was clipped by 0 bases and J by 5 bases, with 9 bases between them. This CDR3 is built from 13 residues. The CDR3 is CASSLAGGHEQYF. CDR3 nucleotides: TGCGCCAGCAGCTTGGCAGGGGGGCACGAGCAGTACTTC.

In this sample, this clone turned up a few times. The chain joins TRBV29-1 to TRBJ2-1; TRBD1 agrees at 7 bases. Germline CDR1 and CDR2: SQVTM and ANQGSEA. J was trimmed by 10 bases and V by 6 bases; bases with no gene match: 6. The CDR3 runs to 11 residues. CDR3 residues: CSVDRDREQFF. In DNA, the CDR3 is TGCAGCGTCGACCGGGACAGAGAGCAGTTCTTC.

The chain is built from TRBV2 and TRBJ2-7, with 7 bases that match TRBD1. There are 15 residues in the CDR3. The junction had 11 bases not matched to a gene; V was cut back by 6 bases and J by 3 bases. Germline CDR1 and CDR2: SNHLY and FYNNEI. The chain's CDR3 is CASSGQVDYDYEQYF. The DNA of the CDR3 is TGTGCCAGCAGCGGACAGGTTGATTACGACTACGAGCAGTACTTC.

This rearrangement joins TRBV5-6 to TRBJ2-7; D might be TRBD1 (6 bases). The germline V and J ends were trimmed by 0 bases and 3 bases, with 13 bases remaining between them. Germline values: CDR1 SGHDT, CDR2 YYEEEE. The CDR3 spans 15 residues. CDR3 amino acids: CASSLDGGSFYEQYF. CDR3 nucleotides: TGTGCCAGCAGCTTGGATGGGGGCAGCTTCTACGAGCAGTACTTC.

The V gene is TRBV7-3, the J gene TRBJ1-2, with D possibly matching TRBD1 (6 bases). The CDR3 has 11 amino acids. Germline-derived CDR1 and CDR2 are SGHTA and FQGTGA. Trimming cost V 5 bases and J 8 bases, with 9 bases left between them. In DNA form, the CDR3 reads TGTGCCAGCAGCGGGGGGCGCGGCTACACCTTC. This sequence encodes CASSGGRGYTF.

Turning to this clone: A junction end diverges from the germline sequence, so it may reflect a read error. J is TRBJ2-6 and V is TRBV4-1; TRBD2 might be the D (6 bases). Germline-derived CDR1 and CDR2 are MGHRA and YSYEKL. The CDR3 is 17 amino acids. CDR3 sequence reads: CASSQDLRGTGADVLTF. CDR3 nucleotide sequence: TGCGCCAGCAGCCAAGATCTCCGAGGGACTGGGGCCGACGTCCTGACTTTC.

This clone was detected once. The J gene is TRBJ1-6, the V gene TRBV6-5, with D unclear. V lost 5 bases to trimming and J lost 8 bases, with 10 bases between them. This CDR3 is built from 13 residues. CDR1 MNHEY and CDR2 SVGAGI come from the germline V gene. The chain's CDR3 is CASSDGVYSPLHF. The CDR3, as DNA: TGTGCCAGCAGTGACGGGGTTTATTCACCCCTCCACTTT.

This clone has a count of ten or more. This chain connects TRBV7-8 to TRBJ2-1; weak D call: TRBD1 (5 bases). With 2 bases removed from V and 6 bases from J, the gap between germline ends came to 14 bases. The germline V gene encodes CDR1 SGHVS and CDR2 FQNEAQ. This CDR3 has 15 amino acids. DNA of the CDR3: TGTGCCAGCAGCTTAAGGGGTGGGTCCCCCAATGAGCAGTTCTTC. Protein: CASSLRGGSPNEQFF.

This clone was seen more than once but under ten times. The V gene is TRBV7-9, the J gene TRBJ2-7; no clear D. This CDR3 comprises 13 residues. Germline CDR1 reads SEHNR; CDR2 reads FQNEAQ (reference sequence). Between the trimmed V and J ends, which lost 2 bases and 2 bases, there was a span of 7 bases. The CDR3 loop is CASSLTEAYEQYF. The CDR3 nucleotides read TGTGCCAGCAGCTTAACAGAAGCCTACGAGCAGTACTTC. Filled out from reference TRBV7-9 and TRBJ2-7, the complete variable domain reads DTGVSQNPRHKITKRGQNVTFRCDPISEHNRLYWYRQTLGQGPEFLTYFQNEAQLEKSRLLSDRFSAERPKGSFSTLEIQRTEQGDSAMYLCASSLTEAYEQYFGPGTRLTVT.

V and J are TRBV15 and TRBJ2-3; TRBD1 matches at 8 bases. The CDR3 is made up of 14 amino acids. Germline V CDR1 and CDR2: LNHNV, YYDKDF (reference sequence). Trimming cost V 3 bases and J 4 bases; bases outside gene matches: 3. The CDR3 protein is CATSSRQGPDTQYF. The CDR3 DNA follows: TGTGCCACCAGCAGCAGACAGGGGCCAGATACGCAGTATTTT.

CDR3 nucleotides: TGCGCCAGCAGCCTATCTAACCCCCTCTACGAGCAGTACTTC. As protein: CASSLSNPLYEQYF. The chain is built from TRBV5-1 and TRBJ2-7; D gene unclear. CDR3 length: 14 residues. In germline, CDR1 is SGHRS, CDR2 YFSETQ. V was trimmed by 4 bases and J by 3 bases, leaving 14 bases between them.

The chain joins TRBV28 to TRBJ2-1; no firm D call. The ends were cut back, 6 bases at V and 5 bases at J, with 8 bases in the middle. Germline assignment: CDR1 MDHEN and CDR2 SYDVKM. The CDR3 is made up of 12 amino acids. CDR3 nucleotide sequence: TGTGCCAGCAGACATAAAAACAATGAGCAGTTCTTC. This encodes CASRHKNNEQFF.

This clone has only one observation. V gene TRBV28 combines with J gene TRBJ2-1; D assignment may be TRBD1 or TRBD2 (5 bases each). V was trimmed by 2 bases and J by 8 bases, leaving 13 bases between them. From germline, CDR1 is MDHEN and CDR2 SYDVKM. CDR3 length: 14 amino acids. The CDR3 sequence is CASSLKGTGHEQFF. CDR3 nucleotides: TGTGCCAGCAGTTTAAAGGGGACGGGGCATGAGCAGTTCTTC. Drawing the rest from reference TRBV28 and TRBJ2-1, the complete variable domain is DVKVTQSSRYLVKRTGEKVFLECVQDMDHENMFWYRQDPGLGLRLIYFSYDVKMKEKGDIPEGYSVSREKKERFSLILESASTNQTSMYLCASSLKGTGHEQFFGPGTRLTVL.

The DNA for the CDR3 is TGTGCCATCAGTGAGCACCAGGCCGAGACCCAGTACTTC. It translates to CAISEHQAETQYF. V is TRBV10-3 and J is TRBJ2-5; D is uncertain. This CDR3 is 13 amino acids long. V lost 2 bases, J lost 5 bases, and 9 bases lay in between. The germline V gene encodes CDR1 ENHRY and CDR2 SYGVKD.

This clone has more than one count but fewer than ten. The rearrangement links TRBV4-1 to TRBJ1-2, with D possibly matching TRBD1 (6 bases). The CDR3 runs 15 residues. Trimming removed 0 bases at V and 1 base at J, with 9 bases between. Germline-derived CDR1 and CDR2 are MGHRA and YSYEKL. CDR3 in DNA: TGCGCCAGCAGCCAAGAAGGGGGGTTTAACTATGGCTACACCTTC. This sequence encodes CASSQEGGFNYGYTF.

V gene TRBV29-1 combines with J gene TRBJ2-7; perhaps TRBD2 as D (5 bases). Germline V gene sequence: CDR1 SQVTM, CDR2 ANQGSEA. Trimming pared 7 bases from V and 3 bases from J, leaving 7 bases between. This CDR3 comprises 10 residues. CDR3 residues: CSGEYYEQYF. CDR3 nucleotide sequence: TGCAGCGGGGAGTACTACGAGCAGTACTTC.

The chain joins TRBV30 to TRBJ2-5; TRBD2 matches at 9 bases. This CDR3 comprises 18 residues. V was clipped by 4 bases and J by 0 bases; unmatched bases: 15. Germline V gene data show CDR1 as GTSNPN and CDR2 as SVGIG (reference sequence). The CDR3 loop reads CAWIPSGGLATYQETQYF. The CDR3 DNA is TGTGCCTGGATCCCCAGCGGGGGGCTAGCGACTTACCAAGAGACCCAGTACTTC.

V usage is TRBV30 and J usage is TRBJ2-7; 7 nucleotides match TRBD1. CDR1 and CDR2 from the germline V gene are GTSNPN and SVGIG (reference sequence). The CDR3 is made up of 15 amino acids. With 2 bases clipped from V and 1 base from J, the junction kept 8 bases outside the gene matches. CDR3 amino acids: CAWSYQGGLSYEQYF. Here the CDR3 DNA reads TGTGCCTGGAGTTACCAAGGGGGCCTGTCCTACGAGCAGTACTTC.

V gene TRBV25-1 combines with J gene TRBJ2-2; 8 bases align to TRBD2. Germline CDR1 and CDR2: MGHDK and SYGVNS. This CDR3 region has 17 residues. The J segment lost 7 bases and the V segment lost 8 bases, leaving 18 bases of the junction unmatched. Written as DNA, the CDR3 is TGTGCCAGCCACGGCGGGATAGCGGGACCTTCAGTCGGGGAGCTGTTTTTT. Translated, it gives CASHGGIAGPSVGELFF.

J is TRBJ2-3 and V is TRBV29-1; 7 positions agree with TRBD1. The CDR3 covers 14 residues. The V gene end was trimmed by 7 bases and the J gene end by 0 bases; junction bases not matched to a gene: 7. In germline, CDR1 is SQVTM, CDR2 ANQGSEA. CDR3 residues: CSAGRDRSTDTQYF. CDR3 in DNA: TGCAGCGCCGGCCGGGACAGAAGCACAGATACGCAGTATTTT.

The J gene is TRBJ2-5, the V gene TRBV6-5; TRBD2 matches at 10 bases. J lost 2 bases, V lost 7 bases, and 4 bases had no gene match. CDR1 is MNHEY and CDR2 is SVGAGI in the germline V gene. This CDR3 contains 14 residues. CDR3 DNA sequence: TGTGCCAGCAACCTAGCGGGGGCACAAGAGACCCAGTACTTC. Protein product: CASNLAGAQETQYF.